This TCR beta chain was recovered during a study of CD8 T cells in ankylosing spondylitis. General study findings and limits: Disease-linked clones proved CD8+ and comparatively uncommon in peripheral blood. Ankylosing spondylitis blood appeared to be characterized by a TCR beta motif of under ten highly homologous variants.

This clonotype came up a few times. The antigen is unknown. TCRdb reanalysed the 5' RACE reads using MiXCR and keeps one entry per CDR3 protein. The sample consists of just over 350,000 distinct CDR3 sequences, 20% to 25% of them appearing once. The origin of this receptor is a male donor with ankylosing spondylitis or in good health (not recorded which). Source material: blood, either unsorted or a sorted T cell fraction (not recorded which).

The CDR3 reads CASSLRGINYGYTF. The CDR3 DNA reads TGTGCCAGCAGTTTAAGGGGAATCAACTATGGCTACACCTTC. The chain carries TRBV27 and TRBJ1-2, with a weak D call TRBD1 (5 bases). Between the trimmed V and J ends, which lost 2 bases and 2 bases, there was a span of 9 bases. From germline, CDR1 is MNHEY and CDR2 SMNVEV (reference sequence). The CDR3 consists of 14 residues.